This section outlines one TCR beta chain sequence together with its context. CDR1 SEHNR and CDR2 FQNEAQ come from the germline V gene (reference sequence). CDR3 length: 15 residues. With 5 bases clipped from V and 2 bases from J, the junction kept 7 bases outside the gene matches. It was with unique molecular identifiers that the TCRbeta library was prepared. TCRdb reanalysed the PCR reads using MiXCR and keeps one entry per CDR3 protein. The table includes about 410,000 distinct CDR3 sequences, around 20% detected once. The source of the sample is a study of T-cell reconstitution after alpha-beta-depleted transplantation in children.

This TCR came from a human donor who donated a stem cell graft to a child with acute myeloid leukemia. The V and J genes are TRBV7-9 and TRBJ1-2, with 8 bases identical to TRBD1. Sequenced here: PBMCs from the stem cell graft donor, sampled from the stem cell graft. The chain's CDR3 is CASSPGDRWNYGYTF. In DNA, the CDR3 is TGTGCCAGCAGCCCCGGGGACAGGTGGAACTATGGCTACACCTTC.